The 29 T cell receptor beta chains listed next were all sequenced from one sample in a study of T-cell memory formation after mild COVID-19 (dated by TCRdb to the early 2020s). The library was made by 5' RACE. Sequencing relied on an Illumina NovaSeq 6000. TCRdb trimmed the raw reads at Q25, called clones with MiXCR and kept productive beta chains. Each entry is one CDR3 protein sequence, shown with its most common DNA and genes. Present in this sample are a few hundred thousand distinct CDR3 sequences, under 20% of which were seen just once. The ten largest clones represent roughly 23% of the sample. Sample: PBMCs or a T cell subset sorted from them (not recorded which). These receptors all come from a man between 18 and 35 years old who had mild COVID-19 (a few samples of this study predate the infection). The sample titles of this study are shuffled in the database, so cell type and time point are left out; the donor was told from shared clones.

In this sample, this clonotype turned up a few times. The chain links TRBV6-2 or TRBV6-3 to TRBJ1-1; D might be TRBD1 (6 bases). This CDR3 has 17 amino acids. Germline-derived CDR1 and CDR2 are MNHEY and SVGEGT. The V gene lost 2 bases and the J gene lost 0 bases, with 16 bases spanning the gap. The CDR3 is CASSYLRQETMNTEAFF. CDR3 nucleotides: TGTGCCAGCAGTTACCTTCGACAGGAAACCATGAACACTGAAGCTTTCTTT.

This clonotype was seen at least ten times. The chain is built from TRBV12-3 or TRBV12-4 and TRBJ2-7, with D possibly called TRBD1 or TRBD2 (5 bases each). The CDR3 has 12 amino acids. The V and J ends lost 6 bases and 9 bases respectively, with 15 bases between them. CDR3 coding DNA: TGTGCCAGCAGCCCGGGGCCGCTTGGGCAGTACTTC. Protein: CASSPGPLGQYF.

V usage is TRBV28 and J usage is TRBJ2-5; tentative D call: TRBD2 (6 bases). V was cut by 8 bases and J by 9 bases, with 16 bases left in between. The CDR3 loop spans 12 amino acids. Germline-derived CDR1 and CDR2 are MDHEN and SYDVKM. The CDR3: CASAEGSSAQYF. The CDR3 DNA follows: TGTGCCAGCGCGGAGGGTAGTTCGGCCCAGTACTTC.

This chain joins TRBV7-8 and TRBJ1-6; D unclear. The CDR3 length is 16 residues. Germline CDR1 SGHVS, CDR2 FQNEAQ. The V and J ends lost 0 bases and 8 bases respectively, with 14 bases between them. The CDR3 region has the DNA TGTGCCAGCAGCTTAGCGGGAGGGTCCCTAGATTCACCCCTCCACTTT. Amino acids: CASSLAGGSLDSPLHF.

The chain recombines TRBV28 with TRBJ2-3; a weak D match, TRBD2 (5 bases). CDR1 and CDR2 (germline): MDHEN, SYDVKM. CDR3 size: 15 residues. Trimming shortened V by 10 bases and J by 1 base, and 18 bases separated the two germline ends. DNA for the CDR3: TGTGCCACCTCGAGGGTTCGAGTCGGCACAGATACGCAGTATTTT. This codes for CATSRVRVGTDTQYF.

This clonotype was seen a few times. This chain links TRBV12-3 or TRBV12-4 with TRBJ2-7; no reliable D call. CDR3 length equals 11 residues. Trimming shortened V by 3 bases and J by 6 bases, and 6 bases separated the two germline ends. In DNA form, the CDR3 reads TGTGCCAGCAGTTTTACGGCCGAGCAGTACTTC. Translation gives CASSFTAEQYF.

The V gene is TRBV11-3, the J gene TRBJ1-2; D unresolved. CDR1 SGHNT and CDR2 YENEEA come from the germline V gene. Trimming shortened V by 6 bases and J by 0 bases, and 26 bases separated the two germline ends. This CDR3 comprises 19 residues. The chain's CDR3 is CASSWREGSTPVPNYGYTF. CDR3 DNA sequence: TGTGCCAGCAGTTGGAGGGAAGGGAGTACTCCTGTTCCTAACTATGGCTACACCTTC.

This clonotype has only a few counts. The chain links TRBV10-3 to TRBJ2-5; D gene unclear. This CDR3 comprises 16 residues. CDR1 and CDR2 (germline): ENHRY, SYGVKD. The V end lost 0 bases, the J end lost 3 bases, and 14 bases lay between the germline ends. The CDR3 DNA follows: TGTGCCATCAGTGAGTCTTGGACCCGACGAGAAGAGACCCAGTACTTC. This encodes CAISESWTRREETQYF.

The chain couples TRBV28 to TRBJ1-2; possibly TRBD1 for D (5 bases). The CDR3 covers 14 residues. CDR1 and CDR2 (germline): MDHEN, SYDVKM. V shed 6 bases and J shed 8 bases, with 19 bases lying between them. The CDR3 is CASSRGGEGGGYTF. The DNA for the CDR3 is TGTGCCAGCAGCCGGGGCGGCGAAGGAGGCGGCTACACCTTC.

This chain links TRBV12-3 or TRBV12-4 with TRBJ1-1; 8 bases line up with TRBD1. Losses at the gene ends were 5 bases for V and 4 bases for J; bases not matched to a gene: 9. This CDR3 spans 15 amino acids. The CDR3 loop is CASSPRQGRGTEAFF. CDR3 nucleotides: TGTGCCAGCAGTCCTAGACAGGGGAGAGGCACTGAAGCTTTCTTT.

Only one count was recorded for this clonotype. Here the CDR3 DNA reads TGTGCCAGCAGCTTAGCCGGGGAGGCGTTTTATGGCTACACCTTC. Amino acids: CASSLAGEAFYGYTF. V and J are TRBV7-9 and TRBJ1-2; D remains ambiguous. The CDR3 is made up of 15 amino acids. V was pared by 0 bases and J by 5 bases, with 13 bases between. Germline CDR1 SEHNR, CDR2 FQNEAQ (reference sequence).

This CDR3 is CASSLLPRGSDTQYF. The CDR3 DNA is TGTGCCAGCAGCTTACTGCCCAGGGGGTCCGATACGCAGTATTTT. The rearrangement uses TRBV7-9 and TRBJ2-3; 7 bases fit TRBD1. This CDR3 has 15 residues. The junction had 8 bases not matched to a gene; V was cut back by 2 bases and J by 6 bases. Germline CDR1 reads SEHNR; CDR2 reads FQNEAQ (reference sequence).

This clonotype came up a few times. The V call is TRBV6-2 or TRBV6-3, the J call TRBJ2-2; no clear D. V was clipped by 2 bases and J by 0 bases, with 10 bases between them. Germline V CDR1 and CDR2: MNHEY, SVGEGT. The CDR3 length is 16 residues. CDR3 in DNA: TGTGCCAGCAGTTACGGCAACCCAGCGAACACCGGGGAGCTGTTTTTT. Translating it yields CASSYGNPANTGELFF.

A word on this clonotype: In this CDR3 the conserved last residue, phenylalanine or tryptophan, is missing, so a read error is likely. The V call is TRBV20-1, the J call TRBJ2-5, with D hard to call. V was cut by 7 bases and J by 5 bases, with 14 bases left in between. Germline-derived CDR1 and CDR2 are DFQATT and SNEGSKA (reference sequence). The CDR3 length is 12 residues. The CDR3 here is CSVGSRRETQYV. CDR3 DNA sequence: TGCAGTGTCGGGTCGCGGCGGGAGACCCAGTACGTC.

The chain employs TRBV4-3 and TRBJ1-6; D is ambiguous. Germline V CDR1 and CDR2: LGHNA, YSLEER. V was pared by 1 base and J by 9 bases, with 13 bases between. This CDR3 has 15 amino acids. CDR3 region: CASSQVRQFASPLHF. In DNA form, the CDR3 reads TGCGCCAGCAGCCAAGTCAGGCAGTTTGCTTCACCCCTCCACTTT.

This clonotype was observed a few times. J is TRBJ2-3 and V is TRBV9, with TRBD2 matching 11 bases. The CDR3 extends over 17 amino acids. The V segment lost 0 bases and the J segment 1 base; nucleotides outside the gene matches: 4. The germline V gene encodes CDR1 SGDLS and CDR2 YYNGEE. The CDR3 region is CASSVAATSGGTDTQYF. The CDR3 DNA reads TGTGCCAGCAGCGTAGCCGCGACTAGCGGGGGCACAGATACGCAGTATTTT.

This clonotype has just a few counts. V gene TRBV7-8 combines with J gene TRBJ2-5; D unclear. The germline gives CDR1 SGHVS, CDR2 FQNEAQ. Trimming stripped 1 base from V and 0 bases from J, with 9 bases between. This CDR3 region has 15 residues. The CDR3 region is CASSLVFRNQETQYF. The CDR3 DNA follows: TGTGCCAGCAGCTTAGTCTTCCGAAACCAAGAGACCCAGTACTTC.

In DNA, the CDR3 is TGTGCCAGCAGTTACCAGGGAAGTGATTCACCCCTCCACTTT. Its protein is CASSYQGSDSPLHF. The chain has TRBV6-5 and TRBJ1-6; D may be TRBD1 (5 bases). The V end lost 2 bases, the J end lost 8 bases, and 10 bases lay between the germline ends. This CDR3 has 14 amino acids. From germline, CDR1 is MNHEY and CDR2 SVGAGI.

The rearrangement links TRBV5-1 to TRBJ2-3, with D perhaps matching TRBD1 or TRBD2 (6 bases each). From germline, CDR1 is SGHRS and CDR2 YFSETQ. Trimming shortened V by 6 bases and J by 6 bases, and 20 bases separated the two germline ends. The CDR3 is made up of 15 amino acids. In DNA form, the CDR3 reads TGCGCCAGCAAAGGGACTCTCACGGGGGCGGATACGCAGTATTTT. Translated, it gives CASKGTLTGADTQYF.

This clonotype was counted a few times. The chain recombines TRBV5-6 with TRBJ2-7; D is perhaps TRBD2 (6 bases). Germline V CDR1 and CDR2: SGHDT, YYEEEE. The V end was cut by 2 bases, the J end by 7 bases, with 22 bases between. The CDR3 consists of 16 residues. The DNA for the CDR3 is TGTGCCAGCAGCTTTGGGATAGGAATGGCGGGGTCTGAGCAGTACGTC. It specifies CASSFGIGMAGSEQYV.

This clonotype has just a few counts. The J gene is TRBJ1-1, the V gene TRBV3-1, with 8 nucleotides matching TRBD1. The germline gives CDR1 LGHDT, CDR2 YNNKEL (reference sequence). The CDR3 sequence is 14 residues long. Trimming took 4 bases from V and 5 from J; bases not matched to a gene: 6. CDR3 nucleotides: TGTGCCAGCAGCCGAGACAGGGGCATAACTGAAGCTTTCTTT. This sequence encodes CASSRDRGITEAFF.

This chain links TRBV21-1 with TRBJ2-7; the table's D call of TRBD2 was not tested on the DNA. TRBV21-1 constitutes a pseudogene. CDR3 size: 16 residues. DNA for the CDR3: TGTGCCAGCAGCAAGGGAGAGAGCCCCTTAGGAAACGAGCAGTACGTC. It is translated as CASSKGESPLGNEQYV.

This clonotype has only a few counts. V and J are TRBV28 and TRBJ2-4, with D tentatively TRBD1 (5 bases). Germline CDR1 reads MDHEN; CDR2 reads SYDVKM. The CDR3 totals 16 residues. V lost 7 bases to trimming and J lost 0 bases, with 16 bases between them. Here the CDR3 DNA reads TGTGCCAGCAAATCGGCAGGGCGGATAGCCAAAAACATTCAGTACTTC. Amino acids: CASKSAGRIAKNIQYF.

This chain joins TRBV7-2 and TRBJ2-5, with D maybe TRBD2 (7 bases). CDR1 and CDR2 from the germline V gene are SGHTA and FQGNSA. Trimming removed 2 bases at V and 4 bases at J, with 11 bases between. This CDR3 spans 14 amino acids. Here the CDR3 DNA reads TGTGCCAGCAGCTTAAGGCGGGGGCCAGAGACCCAGTACTTC. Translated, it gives CASSLRRGPETQYF.

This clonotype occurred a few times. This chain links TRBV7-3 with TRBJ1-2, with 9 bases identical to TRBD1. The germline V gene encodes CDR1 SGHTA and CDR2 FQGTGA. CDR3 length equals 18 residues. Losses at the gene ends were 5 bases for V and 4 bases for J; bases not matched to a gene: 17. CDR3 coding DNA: TGTGCCAGCAGCGCGTCTTACTCACAGGGGGCGCAGGGCTATGGCTACACCTTC. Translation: CASSASYSQGAQGYGYTF.

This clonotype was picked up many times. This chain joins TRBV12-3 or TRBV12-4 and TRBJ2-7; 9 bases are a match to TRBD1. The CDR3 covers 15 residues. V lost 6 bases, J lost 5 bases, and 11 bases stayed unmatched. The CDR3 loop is CASSQPGTGRHEQYF. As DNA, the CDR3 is TGTGCCAGCAGCCAACCCGGGACAGGGAGGCACGAGCAGTACTTC.

In DNA, the CDR3 is TGTGCCAGCAGTACCGGACAGGAGCTTGGCTACACCTTC. It specifies CASSTGQELGYTF. The rearrangement uses TRBV6-5 and TRBJ1-2; TRBD1 matches 7 bases. Looked up from germline, CDR1 is MNHEY and CDR2 is SVGAGI. The CDR3 consists of 13 residues. J was trimmed by 7 bases and V by 5 bases; bases with no gene match: 7.

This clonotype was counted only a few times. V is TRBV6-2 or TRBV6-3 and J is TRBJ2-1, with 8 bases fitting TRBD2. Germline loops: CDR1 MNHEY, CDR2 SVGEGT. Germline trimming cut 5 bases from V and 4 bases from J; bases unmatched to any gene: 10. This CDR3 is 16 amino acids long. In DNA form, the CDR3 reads TGTGCCAGCAGTGAGGTTCAAGCGGGGGAGTACAATGAGCAGTTCTTC. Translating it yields CASSEVQAGEYNEQFF.

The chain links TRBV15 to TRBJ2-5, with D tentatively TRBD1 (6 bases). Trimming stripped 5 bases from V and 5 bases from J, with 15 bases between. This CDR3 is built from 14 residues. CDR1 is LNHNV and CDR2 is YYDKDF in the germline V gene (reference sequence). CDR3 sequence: CATSPSDRRETQYF. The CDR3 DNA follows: TGTGCCACCAGCCCCTCCGACAGGAGGGAGACCCAGTACTTC.